Shown below are 19 T cell receptor beta chains from a single sample sequenced in a study of cytomegalovirus exposure and HLA in healthy donors. The PCR was carried out with 60 Vbeta primers and 13 Jbeta primers. The method was immunoSEQ multiplex PCR; TCRdb's version includes in-frame clones alone and lacks a portion of them. Among fewer than 250,000 clones, roughly 81% were seen once, and the ten largest hold around 2.2%. The sequencing input was PBMCs. All receptors derive from a woman between 25 and 40 years old in good health and CMV-seropositive.

The chain has TRBV7-2 and TRBJ2-5; 8 nucleotides line up with TRBD2. V dropped 0 bases and J dropped 6; count of bases not matched to a gene: 6. The CDR3 is made up of 15 amino acids. Germline V gives CDR1 SGHTA, CDR2 FQGNSA. CDR3 region: CASSLAERERKTQYF. The CDR3 DNA is TGTGCCAGCAGCTTAGCCGAGCGGGAGAGGAAGACCCAGTACTTC.

The J gene is TRBJ2-4, the V gene TRBV27, with no clear D. CDR3 length: 13 amino acids. V lost 6 bases and J lost 0, with 6 bases in between. The germline V gene encodes CDR1 MNHEY and CDR2 SMNVEV (reference sequence). The CDR3: CASSPLAKNIQYF. As DNA, the CDR3 is TGTGCCAGCAGCCCCCTAGCCAAAAACATTCAGTACTTC.

This chain's CDR3 is CASSPIAGGGLSTDTQYF. The CDR3 region has the DNA TGTGCCAGCAGTCCTATAGCGGGGGGGGGCCTGAGCACAGATACGCAGTATTTT. This rearrangement joins TRBV25-1 to TRBJ2-3; 11 positions agree with TRBD2. Germline V lookup: CDR1 MGHDK, CDR2 SYGVNS. V shed 5 bases and J 0 bases; nucleotides not matched to a gene: 10. This CDR3 has 18 residues. The complete variable domain, with remaining parts taken from reference TRBV25-1 and TRBJ2-3, reads EADIYQTPRYLVIGTGKKITLECSQTMGHDKMYWYQQDPGMELHLIHYSYGVNSTEKGDLSSESTVSRIRTEHFPLTLESARPSHTSQYLCASSPIAGGGLSTDTQYFGPGTRLTVL.

Worth noting for this clone: Mismatch with germline at one junction end may stem from a read error. V gene TRBV7-9 combines with J gene TRBJ1-1; no firm D call. Germline-derived CDR1 and CDR2 are SEHNR and FQNEAQ (reference sequence). The length of the CDR3 is 12 residues. CDR3 sequence reads: CSSSLMNTEAFF. CDR3 DNA sequence: TGTTCCAGCAGCCTAATGAACACTGAAGCTTTCTTT.

The V gene is TRBV28, the J gene TRBJ1-3; D is unresolved. The CDR3 length is 12 residues. Germline CDR1 is MDHEN and CDR2 is SYDVKM. V was clipped by 6 bases and J by 4 bases, with 7 bases between them. CDR3 protein: CASRIQGNTIYF. The DNA for the CDR3 is TGTGCCAGCAGGATACAGGGAAACACCATATATTTT.

J is TRBJ1-2 and V is TRBV28; 7 positions agree with TRBD1. V gave up 6 bases and J gave up 4 bases; unmatched junction bases: 8. This CDR3 has 14 residues. Germline V CDR1 and CDR2: MDHEN, SYDVKM. This chain's CDR3 is CASSLTGVGYGYTF. As DNA, the CDR3 is TGTGCCAGCAGCCTCACAGGGGTGGGCTATGGCTACACCTTC.

The chain uses TRBV6-5 and TRBJ1-4; 11 bases map to TRBD1. CDR1 is MNHEY and CDR2 is SVGAGI in the germline V gene. The V gene end was trimmed by 5 bases and the J gene end by 8 bases; junction bases not matched to a gene: 4. This CDR3 is built from 14 residues. The DNA for the CDR3 is TGTGCCAGCAGTCCGGACAGGGGGCAGGAAAAACTGTTTTTT. Protein sequence: CASSPDRGQEKLFF.

The rearrangement joins TRBV2 to TRBJ2-3; D call uncertain. The CDR3 contains 13 residues. V shed 7 bases and J shed 1 base, with 9 bases lying between them. Germline values: CDR1 SNHLY, CDR2 FYNNEI. CDR3 nucleotide sequence: TGTGCCAGCACTCCCCAGGGCACAGATACGCAGTATTTT. This translates into CASTPQGTDTQYF. Using reference TRBV2 and TRBJ2-3 for the parts outside the CDR3, the full variable domain is EPEVTQTPSHQVTQMGQEVILRCVPISNHLYFYWYRQILGQKVEFLVSFYNNEISEKSEIFDDQFSVERPDGSNFTLKIRSTKLEDSAMYFCASTPQGTDTQYFGPGTRLTVL.

The chain combines TRBV10-3 with TRBJ1-6; D is possibly TRBD1 (5 bases). This CDR3 is 15 amino acids long. Per germline, CDR1 ENHRY and CDR2 SYGVKD. V shed 6 bases and J shed 3 bases, with 12 bases lying between them. Written as DNA, the CDR3 is TGTGCCATCAGCCTAGGGGCTGGCTATAATTCACCCCTCCACTTT. Translation gives CAISLGAGYNSPLHF.

The chain couples TRBV28 to TRBJ2-3; D is perhaps TRBD2 (5 bases). The V gene's germline CDR1 is MDHEN and CDR2 SYDVKM. The V end was cut by 3 bases, the J end by 0 bases, with 16 bases between. This CDR3 comprises 17 residues. The CDR3 nucleotides read TGTGCCAGCAGTTTGAGCCGCGCGAGGGCCAGCACAGATACGCAGTATTTT. Translation: CASSLSRARASTDTQYF. Supplemented by reference TRBV28 and TRBJ2-3, the full variable domain reads DVKVTQSSRYLVKRTGEKVFLECVQDMDHENMFWYRQDPGLGLRLIYFSYDVKMKEKGDIPEGYSVSREKKERFSLILESASTNQTSMYLCASSLSRARASTDTQYFGPGTRLTVL.

This clone was counted a single time. J is TRBJ1-2 and V is TRBV28, with 7 nucleotides matching TRBD1. CDR1 and CDR2 (germline): MDHEN, SYDVKM. Trimming at V came to 6 bases and at J to 0 bases, leaving 19 bases not matched to a gene. This CDR3 is built from 19 residues. CDR3 coding DNA: TGTGCCAGCAGCAGCCCCCGCAGACAGGGCGCGCGATCTAACTATGGCTACACCTTC. Protein product: CASSSPRRQGARSNYGYTF.

The chain carries TRBV28 and TRBJ2-1; 8 bases align to TRBD2. This CDR3 has 14 residues. V was clipped by 7 bases and J by 2 bases; unmatched bases: 4. The germline V gene has CDR1 MDHEN and CDR2 SYDVKM. CDR3 nucleotides: TGTGCCAGCACCGGAGCGGGGGCCTACAATGAGCAGTTCTTC. It specifies CASTGAGAYNEQFF.

This chain joins TRBV7-2 and TRBJ2-7; 8 positions match TRBD2. CDR1 is SGHTA and CDR2 is FQGNSA in the germline V gene. This CDR3 comprises 17 residues. The V and J ends lost 3 bases and 7 bases, in that order; junction bases with no gene match: 17. The CDR3 spells CASSFRGSGAGLGEQYF. The CDR3 DNA sequence: TGTGCCAGCAGCTTCCGTGGTAGCGGGGCTGGCCTTGGGGAGCAGTACTTC.

This clone was recorded only once. The rearrangement joins TRBV27 to TRBJ1-6, with a tentative D call TRBD1 (5 bases). V was shortened by 5 bases and J by 7 bases, with 9 bases between the two germline ends. Germline V gives CDR1 MNHEY, CDR2 SMNVEV (reference sequence). The CDR3 consists of 13 residues. CDR3 residues: CASSPDRNSPLHF. The CDR3 coding sequence is TGTGCCAGCAGTCCCGACAGAAATTCACCCCTCCACTTT.

The CDR3 bases are TGTGCCAGCAGGACTAGCCGGAGCTCCTACAATGAGCAGTTCTTC. Its translation is CASRTSRSSYNEQFF. The V call is TRBV7-2, the J call TRBJ2-1, with 7 bases lining up with TRBD2. After removal of 6 bases from V and 0 bases from J, the junction contained 5 bases not matched to a gene. Per germline, CDR1 SGHTA and CDR2 FQGNSA. The CDR3 loop spans 15 amino acids.

The chain carries TRBV9 and TRBJ2-1, with D maybe TRBD2 (6 bases). Trimming left V 0 bases short and J 7 bases short, with 14 bases between. Germline lookup yields CDR1 SGDLS and CDR2 YYNGEE. The CDR3 is 15 residues long. In DNA, the CDR3 is TGTGCCAGCAGCGTAGATAGGGTCGCGGGAAATGAGCAGTTCTTC. Residues: CASSVDRVAGNEQFF.

The chain couples TRBV29-1 to TRBJ2-1; 7 nucleotides agree with TRBD2. This CDR3 is built from 15 residues. The V and J ends lost 1 base and 6 bases, in that order; junction bases with no gene match: 9. Per germline, CDR1 SQVTM and CDR2 ANQGSEA. CDR3 nucleotides: TGCAGCGTTGAAGCGGTGAGAGGGAGGGTCAATGAGCAGTTCTTC. Translating gives CSVEAVRGRVNEQFF.

The gene calls are TRBV7-8 and TRBJ1-6; 7 nucleotides line up with TRBD1. The germline CDR1 and CDR2 sequences are SGHVS and FQNEAQ. V shed 9 bases and J 5 bases; nucleotides not matched to a gene: 10. The CDR3 sequence is 15 residues long. As DNA, the CDR3 is TGTGCCAGTCTGATCGGGACAGTCGATAATTCACCCCTCCACTTT. Its translation: CASLIGTVDNSPLHF.

This rearrangement joins TRBV7-3 to TRBJ2-5; 11 bases are shared with TRBD1. The CDR3 covers 16 residues. In germline, CDR1 is SGHTA, CDR2 FQGTGA. V was clipped by 5 bases and J by 2 bases; unmatched bases: 7. The CDR3 here is CASSLGQGAGQETQYF. CDR3 DNA sequence: TGTGCCAGCAGCCTCGGACAGGGGGCTGGTCAAGAGACCCAGTACTTC.